The clone carrying this T cell receptor (beta chain) was counted many times. The antigen remains undetermined. The record originates from a study of regulatory T cells in long-lasting Graves disease. The wider study: Those Graves' patients who were newly diagnosed had been on antithyroid drugs under 3 months.

V shed 6 bases, J shed 3 bases, and the junction held 1 base outside the gene matches. The CDR3 runs to 14 residues. The V gene's germline CDR1 is MRHNA and CDR2 SNTAGT. Time point: newly diagnosed GD, antithyroid drugs for less than 3 months. From PBMCs, RNA was extracted and then used to make the TCR library. A peripheral blood sample, 8.5 to 9 milliliters in volume, was drawn into EDTA tubes. Through Arm-PCR of CDR3 regions and iRepertoire HTBI primers, TCR beta libraries were built. One entry per CDR3 protein results from TCRdb running MiXCR on the multiplex PCR reads. The data contain 550,000 or so distinct CDR3 sequences, 12% of them seen just once; the ten biggest clones take up over 7%. Study-wide points: Persistent Graves' patients had lower TCR diversity than newly diagnosed ones. Shared public clonotypes totalled some 2,500 in persistent patients, compared with about 930 in new patients.

The same specimen was also included in a second study, on T cells in Graves' hyperthyroidism and ophthalmopathy.

Specimen: peripheral blood mononuclear cells (PBMCs), collected at new diagnosis, from a patient treated with antithyroid drugs. The rearrangement links TRBV6-4 to TRBJ2-2, with 10 bases that match TRBD1. The receptor was derived from a woman aged 25 to 39 with Graves disease. The CDR3 region has the DNA TGTGCCAGCAGCGGGACAGGGGACACCGGGGAGCTGTTTTTT. This translates into CASSGTGDTGELFF.